This T cell receptor (beta chain) was identified during a study of shared clonotypes between healthy human individuals. About the study: Ranging from 18 to 49 in age, donors were two women and three men. General study points: Naive subsets generally exceeded memory subsets in estimated richness. Investigators collected only blood, and repertoires in tissues likely differ.

Worth noting for this clone: What it binds is unknown.

Here immunoSEQ multiplex PCR was the method, and the copy in TCRdb shows in-frame clones only, minus some. The repertoire consists of about 610,000 clones, with approximately 96% occurring once and the leading ten covering roughly 0.1%. Trimming took 4 bases from V and 2 from J; bases not matched to a gene: 5. Germline V gene lookup returns CDR1 PRHDT and CDR2 FYEKMQ (reference sequence). This CDR3 region has 15 residues. Terminally differentiated effector memory CD45RA+ cells were excluded by CCR7 positive selection of CD45RO-negative cells. This chain uses TRBV13 with TRBJ2-7; TRBD1 matches 10 bases. The sequencing sample was made of naive CD8+ T cells sorted from blood. This receptor was taken from a woman aged 25 to 39 in good health. DNA for the CDR3: TGTGCCAGCAGCTCCCGGGACAGGGGCGCCTACGAGCAGTACTTC. This gives the protein CASSSRDRGAYEQYF.